This T cell receptor (beta chain) originates from a study of long-term antiretroviral therapy in people with HIV. The assay used was immunoSEQ (version v3.0), run at survey level. Measured with immunoSEQ multiplex PCR; TCRdb has only the in-frame clones, and not every one. In the table there are 35,000 to 55,000 clones, 90% to 95% of which are singletons. This clone appeared once. The CDR3 extends over 14 amino acids. V dropped 6 bases and J dropped 1 base, with 12 bases sitting between them. Germline-derived CDR1 and CDR2 are LNHDA and SQIVND (reference sequence). V and J are TRBV19 and TRBJ1-1, with a tentative D call TRBD1 (5 bases). The sequencing used unsorted PBMCs, collected 3.7 years after starting antiretroviral therapy. The receptor was derived from a woman aged 45-65 years with HIV. CDR3 bases: TGTGCCAGTAGCCAGGTTGGGGGGAACACTGAAGCTTTCTTT. Translating gives CASSQVGGNTEAFF.